This T cell receptor beta chain was captured in a study of cytomegalovirus exposure and HLA in healthy donors. Study background: The same platform used for the approximately 670 first-cohort repertoires was also used for the 120 or so validation repertoires, as a later analysis reported. General study results and limits: For most TCR sequences rarity was the rule, although some public TCRs occurred in many donors. The study flagged about 150 TCR beta chains as cytomegalovirus-associated.

Libraries were prepared by immunoSEQ multiplex PCR; TCRdb keeps only in-frame clonotypes and omits some of them. The sample contains tens of thousands of clones, roughly 89% of which appear only once. Of note for this clone: What it binds is not known.

The specimen sequenced was PBMCs. The TCR sequence derives from a woman under 30 in good health and CMV-seropositive.

CDR3 sequence reads: CASSAIAGSTDTQYF. The CDR3 region has the DNA TGTGCCAGCAGTGCCATTGCGGGGTCGACAGATACGCAGTATTTT. V and J are TRBV6-4 and TRBJ2-3, with D tentatively TRBD2 (6 bases). CDR1 is MRHNA, CDR2 SNTAGT, per germline. The CDR3 length is 15 residues. The germline V and J ends were trimmed by 4 bases and 3 bases, with 14 bases remaining between them.